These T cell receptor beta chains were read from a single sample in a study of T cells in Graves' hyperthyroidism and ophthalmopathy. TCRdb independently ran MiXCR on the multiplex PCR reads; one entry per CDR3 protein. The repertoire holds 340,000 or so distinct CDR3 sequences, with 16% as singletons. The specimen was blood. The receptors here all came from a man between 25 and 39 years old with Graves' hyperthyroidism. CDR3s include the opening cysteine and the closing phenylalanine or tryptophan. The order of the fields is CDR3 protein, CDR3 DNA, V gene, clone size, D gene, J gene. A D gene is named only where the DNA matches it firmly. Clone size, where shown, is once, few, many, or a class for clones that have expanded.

CATSRGTGSVTQYF | TGTGCCACCAGCAGGGGGACAGGGTCTGTTACGCAGTATTTT | TRBV15 | many | TRBD1 | TRBJ2-3
CASKGPSGGNQPQHF | TGTGCCAGCAAGGGGCCATCGGGGGGCAATCAGCCCCAGCATTTT | TRBV12-3/TRBV12-4 | many | NA | TRBJ1-5
CASSAQVSGANVLTF | TGTGCCAGCAGCGCACAAGTCTCTGGGGCCAACGTCCTGACTTTC | TRBV7-9 | NA | NA | TRBJ2-6
CSAGDGLLSQPQHF | TGCAGCGCCGGGGACGGATTGTTGAGCCAGCCCCAGCATTTT | TRBV29-1 | few | NA | TRBJ1-5
CASSEAGMGGTNEQFF | TGTGCCAGCAGTGAAGCGGGTATGGGGGGGACCAATGAGCAGTTCTTC | TRBV6-1 | many | TRBD2 | TRBJ2-1
CSVGGDYEQYF | TGCAGCGTCGGTGGGGACTACGAGCAGTACTTC | TRBV29-1 | many | NA | TRBJ2-7
CASSSGPPVNEQFF | TGTGCCAGCAGTTCGGGACCCCCGGTGAATGAGCAGTTCTTC | TRBV28 | NA | NA | TRBJ2-1
CASSFTGTVEAFF | TGTGCCAGCAGCTTTACAGGGACCGTTGAAGCTTTCTTT | TRBV12-3/TRBV12-4 | many | NA | TRBJ1-1
CSVEGPAGVGEQYF | TGCAGCGTTGAAGGGCCAGCGGGAGTCGGCGAGCAGTACTTC | TRBV29-1 | many | TRBD2 | TRBJ2-7
CASSAYRGKDEQYF | TGTGCCAGTAGTGCCTACAGGGGAAAGGACGAGCAGTACTTC | TRBV19 | NA | TRBD1 | TRBJ2-7
CATSRRGGHEQYF | TGTGCCACCAGTCGCAGGGGTGGCCACGAGCAGTACTTC | TRBV24-1 | few | NA | TRBJ2-7
CASSPTQNTEAFF | TGTGCCAGCAGCCCAACTCAGAACACTGAAGCTTTCTTT | TRBV11-2 | many | NA | TRBJ1-1
CASSFSQDGYTF | TGCGCCAGCAGCTTTTCCCAGGATGGCTACACCTTC | TRBV5-1 | many | NA | TRBJ1-2
CASSQGRLNPRTQYF | TGCGCCAGCAGCCAAGGGAGACTAAACCCACGGACCCAGTACTTC | TRBV4-1 | many | NA | TRBJ2-5
CASSTPGHSYEQYF | TGTGCCAGCAGCACCCCGGGACACAGCTACGAGCAGTACTTC | TRBV5-4 | NA | NA | TRBJ2-7
CASSEPPDSTDTQYF | TGTGCCAGCAGTGAACCGCCGGACAGCACAGATACACAGTATTTT | TRBV6-1 | NA | NA | TRBJ2-3
CASSVGPQVSGYNEQFF | TGTGCCAGCAGCGTAGGACCCCAGGTGAGCGGTTACAATGAGCAGTTCTTC | TRBV9 | few | NA | TRBJ2-1
CASSLDSKNTGELFF | TGCGCCAGCAGCTTAGACAGCAAGAACACCGGGGAGCTGTTTTTT | TRBV5-1 | few | NA | TRBJ2-2
CASPTVWGGYTF | TGTGCCAGCCCCACGGTTTGGGGCGGCTACACCTTC | TRBV7-9 | NA | NA | TRBJ1-2
CAVLQQGLYGYTF | TGTGCCGTGCTTCAACAGGGACTCTATGGCTACACCTTC | TRBV28 | NA | NA | TRBJ1-2
CASSFSRMEIFNSNQPQHF | TGTGCCAGTAGTTTCTCCCGGATGGAGATCTTCAATAGCAATCAGCCCCAGCATTTT | TRBV19 | NA | NA | TRBJ1-5
CASSQLHWGETQYF | TGCGCCAGCAGCCAATTACACTGGGGAGAGACCCAGTACTTC | TRBV4-1 | few | NA | TRBJ2-5
CSVEDWARPYEQYF | TGCAGCGTTGAAGATTGGGCTCGTCCCTACGAGCAGTACTTC | TRBV29-1 | NA | NA | TRBJ2-7
CSAPRASGRLQFF | TGCAGTGCCCCCCGGGCTAGCGGGAGACTGCAGTTCTTC | TRBV20-1 | NA | TRBD2 | TRBJ2-1
CASSQGQETQYF | TGTGCCAGCAGCCAAGGCCAAGAGACCCAGTACTTC | TRBV6-1 | NA | NA | TRBJ2-5
CASSPDSLEQYF | TGTGCCAGCAGCCCCGATTCGTTGGAGCAGTACTTC | TRBV12-3/TRBV12-4 | many | NA | TRBJ2-7
CASSQPRAPYEQYF | TGCGCCAGCAGCCAACCCAGAGCTCCCTACGAGCAGTACTTC | TRBV4-1 | many | NA | TRBJ2-7
CSARDSVASSYNEQFF | TGCAGTGCTAGAGATAGTGTGGCCAGCTCCTACAATGAGCAGTTCTTC | TRBV20-1 | NA | NA | TRBJ2-1
CSARQGAGDTQYF | TGCAGTGCTAGACAGGGGGCAGGAGATACGCAGTATTTT | TRBV20-1 | many | TRBD1 | TRBJ2-3
CASSLVRLAGGKGGADTQYF | TGTGCCAGCAGCTTAGTACGGCTAGCGGGAGGAAAGGGAGGAGCAGATACGCAGTATTTT | TRBV7-9 | few | TRBD2 | TRBJ2-3
CASSPGRGNYGYTF | TGTGCCAGCAGCCCAGGTCGGGGGAACTATGGCTACACCTTC | TRBV7-9 | few | NA | TRBJ1-2
CATLSDRGDSPLHF | TGTGCCACCCTATCCGACAGGGGGGATTCACCCCTCCACTTT | TRBV2 | NA | TRBD1 | TRBJ1-6
CASSPPGAGGEETQYF | TGTGCCAGCTCACCACCCGGGGCGGGAGGAGAAGAGACCCAGTACTTC | TRBV18 | many | TRBD2 | TRBJ2-5
CATGFSSYNEQSF | TGTGCCACCGGGTTTAGCTCCTACAATGAGCAGTCCTTC | TRBV27 | once | NA | TRBJ2-1
CSARGGRDYEQYF | TGCAGTGCTAGAGGCGGGAGAGACTACGAGCAGTACTTC | TRBV20-1 | many | TRBD2 | TRBJ2-7
CASFPAPGTESYEQYF | TGTGCCAGCTTTCCCGCCCCCGGGACTGAGTCCTACGAGCAGTACTTC | TRBV6-2/TRBV6-3 | few | NA | TRBJ2-7
CASSGDRVPEAFF | TGTGCCAGCAGCGGGGACAGGGTCCCTGAAGCTTTCTTT | TRBV2 | NA | TRBD1 | TRBJ1-1
CSARDLRLGGDEQFF | TGCAGTGCTAGAGACCTCCGACTAGGAGGTGATGAGCAGTTCTTC | TRBV20-1 | NA | NA | TRBJ2-1
CASSEVGPNTEAFF | TGTGCCAGCAGTGAAGTTGGCCCAAACACTGAAGCTTTCTTT | TRBV6-1 | many | NA | TRBJ1-1
CASRPRGETQYF | TGTGCCAGCAGACCACGCGGAGAGACCCAGTACTTC | TRBV6-2/TRBV6-3 | many | NA | TRBJ2-5
CASSVPTGTPNEQFF | TGTGCCAGCAGCGTCCCTACAGGGACGCCCAATGAGCAGTTCTTC | TRBV27 | many | NA | TRBJ2-1
CASSLEGISYNEQFF | TGTGCCAGCAGCTTAGAAGGGATCTCCTACAATGAGCAGTTCTTC | TRBV11-2 | many | NA | TRBJ2-1
CASSPPGGTSSPDTQYF | TGTGCCAGCAGCCCCCCGGGGGGGACTAGCTCCCCAGATACGCAGTATTTT | TRBV11-2 | NA | TRBD2 | TRBJ2-3
CASSPQGVFPLRETQYF | TGTGCCAGCAGCCCCCAGGGGGTCTTTCCCCTGAGGGAGACCCAGTACTTC | TRBV7-9 | NA | TRBD1 | TRBJ2-5
CASTWGQLYGYTF | TGTGCCAGCACTTGGGGACAGCTCTATGGCTACACCTTC | TRBV2 | NA | TRBD1 | TRBJ1-2
CASSTGLAGGSPGTQYF | TGTGCCAGCAGTACGGGACTAGCGGGAGGCTCGCCCGGTACGCAGTATTTT | TRBV28 | few | TRBD2 | TRBJ2-3
CASSGGLAGEETQYF | TGTGCCAGCAGTGGGGGACTAGCGGGAGAAGAGACCCAGTACTTC | TRBV6-1 | many | TRBD2 | TRBJ2-5
CSARPSGRGSGYEQYF | TGCAGTGCTAGACCTAGCGGGAGAGGAAGTGGGTACGAGCAGTACTTC | TRBV20-1 | NA | TRBD2 | TRBJ2-7
CASSFSPGEYGELFF | TGTGCCAGCAGCTTCAGCCCAGGGGAATACGGGGAGCTGTTTTTT | TRBV7-8 | many | NA | TRBJ2-2
CASSLAGFNTGELFF | TGTGCCAGCAGCCTAGCGGGGTTTAACACCGGGGAGCTGTTTTTT | TRBV12-3/TRBV12-4 | NA | TRBD2 | TRBJ2-2
CASSLSGTGEGGELFF | TGCGCCAGCAGCTTGTCCGGGACAGGGGAAGGCGGGGAGCTGTTTTTT | TRBV5-1 | many | TRBD1 | TRBJ2-2
CASSIQGGEQYF | TGTGCCAGCAGCATACAGGGCGGCGAGCAGTACTTC | TRBV5-5 | many | NA | TRBJ2-7
CASSGLSGRPDTQYF | TGTGCCAGCAGTGGTCTTAGCGGGAGACCAGATACGCAGTATTTT | TRBV2 | many | TRBD2 | TRBJ2-3
CASSLGRSAVSEQFF | TGTGCCAGCAGTTTAGGGCGCTCAGCGGTTTCCGAGCAGTTCTTC | TRBV28 | many | NA | TRBJ2-1
CSARAGTAGVEQYF | TGCAGTGCTAGAGCAGGGACAGCGGGAGTCGAGCAGTACTTC | TRBV20-1 | many | NA | TRBJ2-7
CSARAGGDTQYF | TGCAGTGCTAGGGCCGGTGGGGATACGCAGTATTTT | TRBV20-1 | many | NA | TRBJ2-3
CASRDFRDHEQFF | TGTGCCAGCAGAGATTTCAGGGACCATGAGCAGTTCTTC | TRBV7-9 | NA | NA | TRBJ2-1